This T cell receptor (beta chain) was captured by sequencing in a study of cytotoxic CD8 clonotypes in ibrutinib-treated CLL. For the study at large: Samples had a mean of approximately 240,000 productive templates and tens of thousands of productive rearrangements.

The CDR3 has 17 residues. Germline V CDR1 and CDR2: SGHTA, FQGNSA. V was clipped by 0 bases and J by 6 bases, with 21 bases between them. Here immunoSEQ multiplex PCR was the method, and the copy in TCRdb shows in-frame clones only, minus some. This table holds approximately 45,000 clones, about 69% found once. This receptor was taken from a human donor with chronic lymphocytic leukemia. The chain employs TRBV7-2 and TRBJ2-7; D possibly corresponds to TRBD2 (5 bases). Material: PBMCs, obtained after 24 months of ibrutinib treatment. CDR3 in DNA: TGTGCCAGCAGCTTAGCTTCTAGCCTAGGAAATCCTACCGAGCAGTACTTC. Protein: CASSLASSLGNPTEQYF.